Reported below is one T cell receptor beta chain. The CDR3 runs to 10 residues. CDR1 WSHSY and CDR2 SAAADI come from the germline V gene. V lost 6 bases, J lost 6 bases, and 6 bases lay in between. The record originates from a study of cytomegalovirus exposure and HLA in healthy donors. It was with 60 Vbeta and 13 Jbeta primers that the PCR ran. The protocol was immunoSEQ multiplex PCR, while the TCRdb copy is restricted to in-frame clones and leaves out a portion. The top ten hold 2.5% to 3% of the sample, which has 130,000 to 150,000 clones, 78% seen once. This sequence originates from a female donor in good health and CMV-seronegative. The sequenced material came from PBMCs. This sequence joins TRBV10-2 and TRBJ2-7, with D perhaps matching TRBD2 (6 bases). This CDR3 is CASRGGEQYF. The CDR3 coding sequence is TGCGCCAGCAGGGGAGGCGAGCAGTACTTC.